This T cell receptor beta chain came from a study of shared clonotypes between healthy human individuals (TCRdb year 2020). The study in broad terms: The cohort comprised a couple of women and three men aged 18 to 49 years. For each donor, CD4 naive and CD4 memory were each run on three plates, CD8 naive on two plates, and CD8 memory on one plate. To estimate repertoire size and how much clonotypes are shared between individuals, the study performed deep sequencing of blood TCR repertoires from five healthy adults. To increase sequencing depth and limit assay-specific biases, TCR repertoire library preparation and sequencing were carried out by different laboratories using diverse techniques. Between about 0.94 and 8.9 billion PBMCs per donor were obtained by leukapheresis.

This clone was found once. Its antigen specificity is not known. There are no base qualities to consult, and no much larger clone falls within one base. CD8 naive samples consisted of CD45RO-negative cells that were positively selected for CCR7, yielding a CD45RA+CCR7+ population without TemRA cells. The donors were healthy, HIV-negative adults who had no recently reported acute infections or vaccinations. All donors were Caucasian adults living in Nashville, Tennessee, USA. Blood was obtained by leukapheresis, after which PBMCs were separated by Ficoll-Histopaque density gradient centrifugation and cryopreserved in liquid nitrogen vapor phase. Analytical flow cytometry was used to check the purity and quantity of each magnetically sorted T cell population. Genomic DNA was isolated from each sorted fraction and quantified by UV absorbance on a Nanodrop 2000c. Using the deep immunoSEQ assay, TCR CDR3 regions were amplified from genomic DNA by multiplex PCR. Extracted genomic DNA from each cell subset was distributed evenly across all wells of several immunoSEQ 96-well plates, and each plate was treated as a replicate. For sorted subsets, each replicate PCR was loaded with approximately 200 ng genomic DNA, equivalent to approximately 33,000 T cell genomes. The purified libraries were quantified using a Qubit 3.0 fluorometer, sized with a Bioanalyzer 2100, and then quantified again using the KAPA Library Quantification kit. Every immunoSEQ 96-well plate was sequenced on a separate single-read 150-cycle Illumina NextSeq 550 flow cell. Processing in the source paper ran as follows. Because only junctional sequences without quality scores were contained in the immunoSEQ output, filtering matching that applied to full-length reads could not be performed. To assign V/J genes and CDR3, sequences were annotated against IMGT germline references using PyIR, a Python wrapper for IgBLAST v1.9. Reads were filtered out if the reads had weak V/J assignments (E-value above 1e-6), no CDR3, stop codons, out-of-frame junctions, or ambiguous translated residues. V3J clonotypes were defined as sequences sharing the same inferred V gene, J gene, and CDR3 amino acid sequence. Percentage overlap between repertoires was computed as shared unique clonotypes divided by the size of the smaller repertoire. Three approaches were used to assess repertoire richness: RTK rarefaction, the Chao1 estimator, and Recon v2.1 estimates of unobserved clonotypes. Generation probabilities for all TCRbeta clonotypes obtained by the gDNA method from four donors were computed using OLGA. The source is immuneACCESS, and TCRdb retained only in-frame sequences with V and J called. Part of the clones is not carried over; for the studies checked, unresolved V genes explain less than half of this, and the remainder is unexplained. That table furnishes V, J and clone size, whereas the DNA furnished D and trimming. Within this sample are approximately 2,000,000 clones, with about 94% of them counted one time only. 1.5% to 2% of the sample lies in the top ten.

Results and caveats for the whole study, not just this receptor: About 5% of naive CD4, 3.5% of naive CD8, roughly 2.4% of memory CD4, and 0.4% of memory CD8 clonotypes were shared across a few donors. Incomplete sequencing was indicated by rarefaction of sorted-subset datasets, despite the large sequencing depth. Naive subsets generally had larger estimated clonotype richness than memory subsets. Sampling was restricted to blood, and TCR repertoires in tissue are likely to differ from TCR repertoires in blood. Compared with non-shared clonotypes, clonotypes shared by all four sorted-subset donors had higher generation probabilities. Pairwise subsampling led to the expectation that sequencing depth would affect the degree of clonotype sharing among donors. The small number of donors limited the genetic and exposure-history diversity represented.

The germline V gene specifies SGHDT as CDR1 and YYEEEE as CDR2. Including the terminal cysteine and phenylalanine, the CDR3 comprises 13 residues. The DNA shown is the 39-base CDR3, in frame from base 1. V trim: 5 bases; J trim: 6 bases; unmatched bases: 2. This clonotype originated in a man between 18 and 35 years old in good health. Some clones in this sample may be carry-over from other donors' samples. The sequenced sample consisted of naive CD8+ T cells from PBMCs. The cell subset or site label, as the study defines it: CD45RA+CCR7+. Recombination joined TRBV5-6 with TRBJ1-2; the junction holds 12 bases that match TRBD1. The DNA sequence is TGTGCCAGCAGAGGGACAGGGGGCGATGGCTACACCTTC. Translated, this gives CASRGTGGDGYTF.